This T cell receptor (beta chain) was captured by sequencing in a study of vaccination and CD4 T cells after COVID-19. Overall study: Each convalescent patient was PCR positive for SARS-CoV-2 on nasal swab; several cases were mild and one severe. Study-wide results and limits: Spike mono-reactivity was evident in 304 of the 307 vaccine-specific clones derived from convalescent patients.

Time point here: late sampling 161 to 241 days after vaccination in a few convalescent patients. TCRdb re-called the PCR reads with MiXCR, one entry per CDR3 protein. The sample lists about 28,000 distinct CDR3 sequences; 51% were seen once. J gave up 3 bases and V 1 base, and 4 bases lay outside the gene matches. This CDR3 contains 14 residues. CDR1 and CDR2 (germline): DFQATT, SNEGSKA (reference sequence). Concerning this clonotype itself: The antigen remains undetermined.

The receptor's source is a human donor who had recovered from COVID-19. Sequenced material: CD4+ T cells from blood, taken about 7 months after SARS-CoV-2 vaccination. The V gene is TRBV20-1, the J gene TRBJ2-5; 8 nucleotides align to TRBD1. The CDR3 sequence: CSARALQGEETQYF. The CDR3 DNA reads as TGCAGTGCTAGAGCTTTACAGGGGGAAGAGACCCAGTACTTC.